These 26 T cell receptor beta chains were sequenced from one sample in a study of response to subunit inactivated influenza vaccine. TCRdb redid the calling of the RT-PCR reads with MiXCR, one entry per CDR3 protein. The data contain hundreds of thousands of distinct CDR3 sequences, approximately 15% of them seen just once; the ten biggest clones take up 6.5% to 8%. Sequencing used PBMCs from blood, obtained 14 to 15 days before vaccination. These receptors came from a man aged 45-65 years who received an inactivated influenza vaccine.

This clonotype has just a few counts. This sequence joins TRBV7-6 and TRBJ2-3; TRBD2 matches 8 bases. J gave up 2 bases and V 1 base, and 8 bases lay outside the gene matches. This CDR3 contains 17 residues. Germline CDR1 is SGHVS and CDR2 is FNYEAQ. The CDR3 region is CASSLGPTSVDTDTQYF. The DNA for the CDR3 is TGTGCCAGCAGCTTAGGACCGACTAGCGTTGACACAGATACGCAGTATTTT.

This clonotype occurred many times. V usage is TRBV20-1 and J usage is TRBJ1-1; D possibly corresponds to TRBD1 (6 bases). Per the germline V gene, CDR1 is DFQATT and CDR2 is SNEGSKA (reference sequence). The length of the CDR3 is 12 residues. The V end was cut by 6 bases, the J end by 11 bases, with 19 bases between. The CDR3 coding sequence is TGCAGTGCCCGGGACACGGATTCTAGGGCTTTCTTT. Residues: CSARDTDSRAFF.

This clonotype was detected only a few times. The CDR3 nucleotides read TGTGCCAGCAGCCAAAAACAGGTTACCGGGGAGCTGTTTTTT. This codes for CASSQKQVTGELFF. The gene calls are TRBV7-9 and TRBJ2-2; D possibly corresponds to TRBD1 (5 bases). Trimming took off 5 bases at V and 5 bases at J, with 12 bases between the two ends. CDR1 and CDR2 (germline): SEHNR, FQNEAQ (reference sequence). The CDR3 covers 14 residues.

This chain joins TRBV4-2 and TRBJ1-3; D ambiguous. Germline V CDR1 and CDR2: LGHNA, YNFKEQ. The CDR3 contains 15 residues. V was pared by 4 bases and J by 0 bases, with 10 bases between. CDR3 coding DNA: TGTGCCAGCAGCCCAAATCCTCGCTCTGGAAACACCATATATTTT. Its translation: CASSPNPRSGNTIYF.

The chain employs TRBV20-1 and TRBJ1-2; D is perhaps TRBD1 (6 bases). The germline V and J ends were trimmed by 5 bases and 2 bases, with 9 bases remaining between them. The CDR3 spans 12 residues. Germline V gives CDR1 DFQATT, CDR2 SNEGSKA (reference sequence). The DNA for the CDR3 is TGCAGTGCTGTAGGGGGAAACTATGGCTACACCTTC. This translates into CSAVGGNYGYTF.

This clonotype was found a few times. Here the CDR3 reads CASSLLTGAEQFF. The CDR3 coding sequence is TGTGCCAGCAGCCTTCTGACCGGGGCTGAGCAGTTCTTC. The chain carries TRBV7-2 and TRBJ2-1; D is tentatively TRBD1 or TRBD2 (5 bases each). In germline, CDR1 is SGHTA, CDR2 FQGNSA. V lost 5 bases and J lost 9, with 14 bases in between. This CDR3 has 13 residues.

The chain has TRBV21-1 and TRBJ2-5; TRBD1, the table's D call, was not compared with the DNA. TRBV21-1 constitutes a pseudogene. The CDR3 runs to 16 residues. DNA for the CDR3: TGTGCCAGCAGCACCGCGACCGAGGGTTCAGGGGAGACCCAGTACTTC. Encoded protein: CASSTATEGSGETQYF.

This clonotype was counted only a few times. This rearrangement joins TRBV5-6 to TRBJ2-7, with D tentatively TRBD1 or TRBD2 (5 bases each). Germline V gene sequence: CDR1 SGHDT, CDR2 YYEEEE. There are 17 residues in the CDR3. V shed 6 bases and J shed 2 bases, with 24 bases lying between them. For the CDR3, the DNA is TGTGCCAGCACCCGTGGTTGGTTTGGTGGGGGTACCTACGAGCAGTACTTC. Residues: CASTRGWFGGGTYEQYF.

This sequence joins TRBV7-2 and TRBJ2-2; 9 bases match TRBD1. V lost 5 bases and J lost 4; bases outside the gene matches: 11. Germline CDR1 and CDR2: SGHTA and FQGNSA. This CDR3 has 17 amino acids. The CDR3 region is CASSITRDRVSTGELFF. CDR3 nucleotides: TGTGCCAGCAGCATCACTCGGGACAGGGTTTCCACCGGGGAGCTGTTTTTT.

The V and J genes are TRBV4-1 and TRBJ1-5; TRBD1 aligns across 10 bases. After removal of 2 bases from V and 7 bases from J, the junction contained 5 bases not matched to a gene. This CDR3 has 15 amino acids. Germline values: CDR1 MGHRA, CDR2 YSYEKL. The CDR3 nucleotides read TGCGCCAGCAGCCAAACCGGGACAGGGGAACAGCCCCAGCATTTT. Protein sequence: CASSQTGTGEQPQHF.

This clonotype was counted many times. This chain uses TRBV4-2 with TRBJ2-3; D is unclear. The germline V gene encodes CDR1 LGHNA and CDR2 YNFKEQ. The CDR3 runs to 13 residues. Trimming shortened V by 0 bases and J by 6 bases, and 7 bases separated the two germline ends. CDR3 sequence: CASSQDYGDTQYF. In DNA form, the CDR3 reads TGTGCCAGCAGCCAAGATTATGGGGATACGCAGTATTTT.

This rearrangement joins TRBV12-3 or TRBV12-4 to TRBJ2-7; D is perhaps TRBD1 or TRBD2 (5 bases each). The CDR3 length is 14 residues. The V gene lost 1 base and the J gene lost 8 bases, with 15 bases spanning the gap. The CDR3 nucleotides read TGTGCCAGCAGTTTAGGGGGGTTCTACGAGAAGCAGTACTTC. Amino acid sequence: CASSLGGFYEKQYF.

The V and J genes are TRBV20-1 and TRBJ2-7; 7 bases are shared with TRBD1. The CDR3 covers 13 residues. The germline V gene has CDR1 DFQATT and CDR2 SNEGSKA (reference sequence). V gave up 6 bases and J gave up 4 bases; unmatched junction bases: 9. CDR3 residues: CSATGTANYEQYF. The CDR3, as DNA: TGCAGTGCAACCGGGACAGCAAATTACGAGCAGTACTTC.

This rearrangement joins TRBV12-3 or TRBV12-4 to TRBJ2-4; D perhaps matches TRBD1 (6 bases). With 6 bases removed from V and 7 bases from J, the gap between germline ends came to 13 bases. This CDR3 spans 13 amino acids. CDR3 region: CASSTQGFNIQYF. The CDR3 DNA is TGTGCCAGCAGCACTCAGGGGTTCAACATTCAGTACTTC.

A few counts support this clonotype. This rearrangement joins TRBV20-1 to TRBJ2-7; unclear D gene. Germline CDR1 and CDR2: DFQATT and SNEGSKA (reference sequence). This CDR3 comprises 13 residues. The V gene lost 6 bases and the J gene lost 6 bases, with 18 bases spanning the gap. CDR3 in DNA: TGCAGTGCCCGTAGTGGTACGGCCTTCGAGCAGTACTTC. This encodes CSARSGTAFEQYF.

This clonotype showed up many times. CDR3 sequence reads: CASSLAPEDTGELFF. The CDR3, as DNA: TGTGCCAGCAGTTTAGCGCCTGAGGACACCGGGGAGCTGTTTTTT. V and J are TRBV12-3 or TRBV12-4 and TRBJ2-2; D unresolved. The CDR3 has 15 residues. V was trimmed by 0 bases and J by 3 bases, leaving 8 bases between them.

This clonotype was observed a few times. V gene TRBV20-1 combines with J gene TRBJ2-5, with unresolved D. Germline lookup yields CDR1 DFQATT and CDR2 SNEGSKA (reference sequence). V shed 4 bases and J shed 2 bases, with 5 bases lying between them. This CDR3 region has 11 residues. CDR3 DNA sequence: TGCAGTGCTATCATACAAGAGACCCAGTACTTC. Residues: CSAIIQETQYF.

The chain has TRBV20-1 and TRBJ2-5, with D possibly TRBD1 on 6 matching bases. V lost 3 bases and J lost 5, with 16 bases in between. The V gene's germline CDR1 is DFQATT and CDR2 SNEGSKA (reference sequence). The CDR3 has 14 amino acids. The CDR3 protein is CSARVGGWVETQYF. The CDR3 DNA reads TGCAGTGCTAGGGTTGGGGGCTGGGTGGAGACCCAGTACTTC.

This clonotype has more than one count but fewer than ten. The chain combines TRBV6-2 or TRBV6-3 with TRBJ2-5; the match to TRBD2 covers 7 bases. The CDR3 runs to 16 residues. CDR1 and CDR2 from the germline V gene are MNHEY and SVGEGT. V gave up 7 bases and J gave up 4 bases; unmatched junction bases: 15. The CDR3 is CASTSTSPGGRETQYF. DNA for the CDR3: TGTGCCAGCACCTCAACCTCTCCCGGGGGGAGAGAGACCCAGTACTTC.

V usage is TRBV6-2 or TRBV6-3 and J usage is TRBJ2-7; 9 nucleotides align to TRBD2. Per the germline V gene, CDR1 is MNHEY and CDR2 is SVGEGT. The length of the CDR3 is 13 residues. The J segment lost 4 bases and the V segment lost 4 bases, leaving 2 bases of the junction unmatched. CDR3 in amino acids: CASSSSGVYEQYF. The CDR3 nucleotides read TGTGCCAGCAGTTCTAGCGGGGTATACGAGCAGTACTTC.

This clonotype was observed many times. DNA for the CDR3: TGTGCCAGCAGTTCGGGAGTAGGAGCCTACGAGCAGTACTTC. Encoded protein: CASSSGVGAYEQYF. The V call is TRBV12-3 or TRBV12-4, the J call TRBJ2-7; D might be TRBD2 (6 bases). The CDR3 extends over 14 amino acids. V lost 4 bases, J lost 2 bases, and 12 bases lay in between.

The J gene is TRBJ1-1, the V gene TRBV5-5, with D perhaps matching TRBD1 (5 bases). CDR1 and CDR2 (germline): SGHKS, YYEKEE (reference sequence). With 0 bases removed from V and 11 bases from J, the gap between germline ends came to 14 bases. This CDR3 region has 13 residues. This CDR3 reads CASSLGVQGIAFF. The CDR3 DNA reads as TGTGCCAGCAGCTTGGGTGTCCAGGGAATCGCTTTCTTT.

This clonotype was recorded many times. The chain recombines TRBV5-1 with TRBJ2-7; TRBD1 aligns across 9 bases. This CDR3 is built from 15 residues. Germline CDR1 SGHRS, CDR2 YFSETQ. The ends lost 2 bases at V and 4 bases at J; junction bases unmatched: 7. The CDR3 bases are TGCGCCAGCAGCTTACAGACAGGGGGTCTTTACGAGCAGTACTTC. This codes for CASSLQTGGLYEQYF.

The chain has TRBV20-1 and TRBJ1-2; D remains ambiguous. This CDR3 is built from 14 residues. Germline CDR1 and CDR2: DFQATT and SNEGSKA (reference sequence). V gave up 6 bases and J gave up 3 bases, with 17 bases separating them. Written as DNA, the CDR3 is TGCAGTGCCCACCGAGGACTTGTGGACTATGGCTACACCTTC. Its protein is CSAHRGLVDYGYTF.

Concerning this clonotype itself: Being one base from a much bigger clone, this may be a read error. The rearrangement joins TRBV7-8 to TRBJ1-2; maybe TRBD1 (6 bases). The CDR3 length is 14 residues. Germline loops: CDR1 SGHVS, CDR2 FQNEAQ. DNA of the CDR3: TGTGCCAGCAGCTTAGGTGGCAGGGGCTATGGCCACACCTTC. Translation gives CASSLGGRGYGHTF.

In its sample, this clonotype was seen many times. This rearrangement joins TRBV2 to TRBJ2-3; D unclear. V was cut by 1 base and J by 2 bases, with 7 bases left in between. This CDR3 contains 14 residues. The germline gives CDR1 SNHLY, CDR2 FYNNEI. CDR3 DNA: TGTGCCAGCAGTGAAGGACCGAACACAGATACGCAGTATTTT. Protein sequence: CASSEGPNTDTQYF.